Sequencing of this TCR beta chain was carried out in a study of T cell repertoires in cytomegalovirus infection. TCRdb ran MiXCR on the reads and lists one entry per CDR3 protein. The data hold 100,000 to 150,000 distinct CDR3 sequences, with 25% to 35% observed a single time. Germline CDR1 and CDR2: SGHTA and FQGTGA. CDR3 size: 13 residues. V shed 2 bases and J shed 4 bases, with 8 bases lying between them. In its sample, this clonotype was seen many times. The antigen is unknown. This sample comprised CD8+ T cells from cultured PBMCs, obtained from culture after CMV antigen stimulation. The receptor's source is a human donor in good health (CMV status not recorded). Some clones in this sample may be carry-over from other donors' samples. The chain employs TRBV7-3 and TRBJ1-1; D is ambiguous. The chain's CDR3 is CASSLWERTEAFF. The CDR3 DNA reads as TGTGCCAGCAGCTTATGGGAGCGCACTGAAGCTTTCTTT.